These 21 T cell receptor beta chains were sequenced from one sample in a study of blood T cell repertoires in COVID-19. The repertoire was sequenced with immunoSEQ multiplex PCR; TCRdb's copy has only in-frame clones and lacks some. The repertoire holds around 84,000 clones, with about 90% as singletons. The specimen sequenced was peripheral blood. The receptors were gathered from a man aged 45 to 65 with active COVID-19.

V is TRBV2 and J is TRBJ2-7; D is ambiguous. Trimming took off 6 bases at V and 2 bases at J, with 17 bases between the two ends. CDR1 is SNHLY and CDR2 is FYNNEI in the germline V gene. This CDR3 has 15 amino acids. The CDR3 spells CASRPPTGRAYEQYF. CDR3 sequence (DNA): TGTGCCAGCAGGCCCCCAACGGGTCGGGCCTACGAGCAGTACTTC.

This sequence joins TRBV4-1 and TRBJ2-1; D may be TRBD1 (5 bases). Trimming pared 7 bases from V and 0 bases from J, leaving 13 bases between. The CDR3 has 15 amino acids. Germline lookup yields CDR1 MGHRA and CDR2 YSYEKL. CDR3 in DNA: TGCGCCAGCACCTCGGACACGAGCTCCTACAATGAGCAGTTCTTC. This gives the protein CASTSDTSSYNEQFF.

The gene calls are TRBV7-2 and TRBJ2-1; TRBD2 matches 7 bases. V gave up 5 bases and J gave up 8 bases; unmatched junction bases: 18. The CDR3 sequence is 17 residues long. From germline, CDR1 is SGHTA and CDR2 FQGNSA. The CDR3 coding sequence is TGTGCCAGCAGCGCCGCCCCACTAGCGCGGGGCTCGGATGAGCAGTTCTTC. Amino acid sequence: CASSAAPLARGSDEQFF.

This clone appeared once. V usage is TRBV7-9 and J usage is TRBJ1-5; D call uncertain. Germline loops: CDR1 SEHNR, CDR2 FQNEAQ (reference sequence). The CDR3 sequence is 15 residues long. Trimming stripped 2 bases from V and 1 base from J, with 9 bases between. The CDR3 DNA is TGTGCCAGCAGCTTATATGGGGAGAGCAATCAGCCCCAGCATTTT. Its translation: CASSLYGESNQPQHF. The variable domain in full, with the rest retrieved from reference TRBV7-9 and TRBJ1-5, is DTGVSQNPRHKITKRGQNVTFRCDPISEHNRLYWYRQTLGQGPEFLTYFQNEAQLEKSRLLSDRFSAERPKGSFSTLEIQRTEQGDSAMYLCASSLYGESNQPQHFGDGTRLSIL.

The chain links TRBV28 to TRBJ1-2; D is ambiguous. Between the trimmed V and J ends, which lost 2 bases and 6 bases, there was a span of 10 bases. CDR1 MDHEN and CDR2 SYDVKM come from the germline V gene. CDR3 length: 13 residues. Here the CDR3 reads CASSLAGENGYTF. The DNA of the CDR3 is TGTGCCAGCAGTTTAGCCGGGGAAAATGGCTACACCTTC.

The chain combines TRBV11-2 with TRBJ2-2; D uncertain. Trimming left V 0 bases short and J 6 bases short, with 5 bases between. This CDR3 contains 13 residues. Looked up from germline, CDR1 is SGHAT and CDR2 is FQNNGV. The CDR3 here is CASSLDSAGELFF. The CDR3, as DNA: TGTGCCAGCAGCTTAGATTCCGCCGGGGAGCTGTTTTTT.

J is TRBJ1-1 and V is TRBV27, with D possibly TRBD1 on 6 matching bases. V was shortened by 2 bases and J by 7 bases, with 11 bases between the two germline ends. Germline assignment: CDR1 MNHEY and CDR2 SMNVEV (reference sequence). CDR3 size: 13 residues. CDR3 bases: TGTGCCAGCAGTTTAGCGGGGGGCGATGAAGCTTTCTTT. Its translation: CASSLAGGDEAFF.

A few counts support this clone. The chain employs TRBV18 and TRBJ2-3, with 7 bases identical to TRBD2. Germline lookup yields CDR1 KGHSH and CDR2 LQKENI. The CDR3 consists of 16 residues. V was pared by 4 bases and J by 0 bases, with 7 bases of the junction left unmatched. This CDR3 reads CASSLLSGPSTDTQYF. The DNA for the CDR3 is TGTGCCAGCTCACTTCTTAGCGGGCCTAGCACAGATACGCAGTATTTT.

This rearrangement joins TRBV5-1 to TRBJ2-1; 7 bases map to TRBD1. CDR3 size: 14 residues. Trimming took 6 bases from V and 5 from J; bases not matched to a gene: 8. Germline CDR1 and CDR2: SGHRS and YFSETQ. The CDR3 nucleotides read TGCGCCAGCAATCGGGACAGCGTTGACAATGAGCAGTTCTTC. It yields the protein CASNRDSVDNEQFF.

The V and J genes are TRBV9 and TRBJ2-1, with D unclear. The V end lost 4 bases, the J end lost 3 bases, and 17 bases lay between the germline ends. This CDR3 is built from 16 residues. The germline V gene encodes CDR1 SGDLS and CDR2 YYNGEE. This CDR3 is CASSRTIQDYYNEQFF. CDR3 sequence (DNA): TGTGCCAGCAGCCGTACGATCCAGGATTACTACAATGAGCAGTTCTTC.

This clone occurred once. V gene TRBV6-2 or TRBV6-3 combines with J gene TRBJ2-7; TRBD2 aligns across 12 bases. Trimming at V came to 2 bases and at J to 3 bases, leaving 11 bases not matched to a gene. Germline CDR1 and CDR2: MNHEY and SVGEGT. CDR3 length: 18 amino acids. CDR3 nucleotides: TGTGCCAGCAGTTACACCAGGACTAGCGGGGCAACTTTCTACGAGCAGTACTTC. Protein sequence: CASSYTRTSGATFYEQYF.

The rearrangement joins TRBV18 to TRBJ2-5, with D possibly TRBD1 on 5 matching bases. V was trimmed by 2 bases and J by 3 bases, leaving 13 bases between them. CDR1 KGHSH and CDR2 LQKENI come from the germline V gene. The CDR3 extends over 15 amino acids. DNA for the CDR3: TGTGCCAGCTCACCATGGGCAGGGAAGAAAGAGACCCAGTACTTC. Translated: CASSPWAGKKETQYF.

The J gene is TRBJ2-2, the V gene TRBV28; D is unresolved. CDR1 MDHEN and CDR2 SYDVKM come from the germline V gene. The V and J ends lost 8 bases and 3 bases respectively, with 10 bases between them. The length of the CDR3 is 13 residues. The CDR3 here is CASFSGDTGELFF. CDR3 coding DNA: TGTGCCAGCTTTTCGGGTGACACCGGGGAGCTGTTTTTT.

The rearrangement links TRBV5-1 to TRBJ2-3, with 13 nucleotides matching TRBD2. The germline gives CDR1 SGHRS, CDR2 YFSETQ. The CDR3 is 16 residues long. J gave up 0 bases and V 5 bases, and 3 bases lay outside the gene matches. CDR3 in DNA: TGCGCCAGCAGGACTAGCGGGGGGACTAGCACAGATACGCAGTATTTT. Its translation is CASRTSGGTSTDTQYF.

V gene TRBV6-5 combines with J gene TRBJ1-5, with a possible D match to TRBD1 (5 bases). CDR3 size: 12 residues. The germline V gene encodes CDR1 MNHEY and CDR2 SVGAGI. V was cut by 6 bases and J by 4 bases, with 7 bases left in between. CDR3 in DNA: TGTGCCAGCAGCCAGGGTAATCAGCCCCAGCATTTT. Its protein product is CASSQGNQPQHF.

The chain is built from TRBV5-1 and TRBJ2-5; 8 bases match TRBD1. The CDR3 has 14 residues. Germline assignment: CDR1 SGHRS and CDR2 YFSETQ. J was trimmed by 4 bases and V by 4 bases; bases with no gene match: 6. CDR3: CASSMDRVGETQYF. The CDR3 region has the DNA TGCGCCAGCAGCATGGACAGGGTTGGAGAGACCCAGTACTTC.

CDR3 nucleotide sequence: TGTGCCAGCAGCAGATATAGCGGGGGGTCCACAGATACGCAGTATTTT. It translates to CASSRYSGGSTDTQYF. This rearrangement joins TRBV21-1 to TRBJ2-3; the D call TRBD2 from the table was never checked on the DNA. TRBV21-1 is noted as a pseudogene. CDR3 length equals 16 residues.

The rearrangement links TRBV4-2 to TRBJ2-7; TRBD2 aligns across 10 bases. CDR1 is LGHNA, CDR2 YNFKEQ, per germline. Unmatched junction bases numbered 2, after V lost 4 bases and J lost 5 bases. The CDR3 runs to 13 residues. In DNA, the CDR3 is TGTGCCAGCAGCCCGCTAGCGGGGGACGAGCAGTACTTC. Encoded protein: CASSPLAGDEQYF.

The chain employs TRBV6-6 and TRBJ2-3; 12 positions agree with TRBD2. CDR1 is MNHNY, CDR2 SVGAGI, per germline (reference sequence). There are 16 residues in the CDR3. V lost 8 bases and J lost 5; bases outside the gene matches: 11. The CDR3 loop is CASQASGGAPGDTQYF. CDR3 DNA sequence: TGTGCCAGCCAAGCTAGCGGGGGGGCGCCGGGAGATACGCAGTATTTT.

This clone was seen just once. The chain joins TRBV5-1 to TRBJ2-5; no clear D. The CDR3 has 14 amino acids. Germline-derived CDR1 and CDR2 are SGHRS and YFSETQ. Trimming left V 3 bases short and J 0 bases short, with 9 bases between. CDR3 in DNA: TGCGCCAGCAGCTCCCTAGTGGACCAAGAGACCCAGTACTTC. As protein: CASSSLVDQETQYF.

In DNA form, the CDR3 reads TGTGCCAGCAGCCGTTCCGGGACCCGACGAGCGGGAGGGGAGCAGTACTTC. Its translation is CASSRSGTRRAGGEQYF. V gene TRBV6-2 or TRBV6-3 combines with J gene TRBJ2-7; TRBD2 agrees at 10 bases. Unmatched junction bases numbered 18, after V lost 6 bases and J lost 7 bases. Germline loops: CDR1 MNHEY, CDR2 SVGEGT. The CDR3 extends over 17 amino acids.